Detailed here is one TCR beta chain. Its cognate antigen is unknown. Patients had resection in Japan or China between about 2014 and 2018. H&E slides confirmed each diagnosis, reviewed by two pathologists independently. The sample originates from a study of immune evolution from preneoplasia to lung adenocarcinoma. The study, taken as a whole, reports: Clonality was highest in normal lung, lower in later-stage lesions apparently. From normal lung to invasive adenocarcinoma, top clone frequencies appeared to decrease.

V was trimmed by 3 bases and J by 3 bases, leaving 15 bases between them. Germline values: CDR1 PRHDT, CDR2 FYEKMQ (reference sequence). There are 15 residues in the CDR3. The data were produced by immunoSEQ multiplex PCR, yet TCRdb's version contains in-frame clones alone and is incomplete. The sample shows 2,100 or so clones, about four fifths of them seen only once. This clonotype was sampled from a person in their 60s with lung adenocarcinoma. The chain links TRBV13 to TRBJ2-7, with unresolved D. The specimen was FFPE normal lung tissue adjacent to the tumor. In DNA form, the CDR3 reads TGTGCCAGCAGCTTCGGATTTGCGGTAGACTACGAGCAGTACTTC. Translating gives CASSFGFAVDYEQYF.